This section outlines one T cell receptor beta chain sequence together with its context. Its antigen is unidentified. The V gene lost 0 bases and the J gene lost 2 bases, with 15 bases spanning the gap. Germline V gene data show CDR1 as SGHRS and CDR2 as YFSETQ. This CDR3 spans 16 amino acids. TCRdb called the RT-PCR reads again in MiXCR, with one record for every CDR3 protein. The table records roughly 18,000 distinct CDR3 sequences, roughly two thirds of them present only once. The source of the sample is a study of yellow fever vaccine responses in identical twins. Study outcomes and limitations: As reported, the vaccine T cell response of twins seemed partly convergent and partly personalized.

The receptor was isolated from a woman aged 18-30 years who received the yellow fever vaccine. The chain joins TRBV5-1 to TRBJ2-7, with D maybe TRBD1 (6 bases). Sample: T cells from blood (PBMCs), unsorted or a sorted subset (not recorded which), taken before or after yellow fever vaccination (not recorded which). CDR3 protein: CASSLGATGITYEQYF. CDR3 sequence (DNA): TGCGCCAGCAGCTTGGGGGCTACAGGGATCACCTACGAGCAGTACTTC. Combining the CDR3 with reference TRBV5-1 and TRBJ2-7 gives the whole variable domain KAGVTQTPRYLIKTRGQQVTLSCSPISGHRSVSWYQQTPGQGLQFLFEYFSETQRNKGNFPGRFSGRQFSNSRSEMNVSTLELGDSALYLCASSLGATGITYEQYFGPGTRLTVT.